The present T cell receptor (beta chain) was sequenced within a study of T cells after posttransplantation cyclophosphamide. Whole-study findings and limits: Blood and skin or GI T cell repertoires showed limited TRB overlap. TRB clonality was highly associated with recipient CMV seropositivity and reactivation. Donor-recipient repertoire similarity was low at 1-2 months, rising over year one.

This clone appeared many times. Its antigen is as yet unknown. V was shortened by 7 bases and J by 6 bases, with 10 bases between the two germline ends. The CDR3 has 12 residues. Per germline, CDR1 MNHEY and CDR2 SMNVEV (reference sequence). Method: immunoSEQ multiplex PCR; TCRdb's copy keeps in-frame clones and lacks some. Sampling found tens of thousands of clones, none seen once. Peripheral blood was collected from the related graft donor on the marrow donation day. Specimen: PBMCs. The receptor's source is a woman in her forties or fifties in good health and a related stem cell transplant donor. This rearrangement joins TRBV27 to TRBJ1-5, with TRBD1 as a possible D gene (6 bases). This CDR3 is CASNKQGQPQHF. The CDR3, as DNA: TGTGCCAGCAACAAACAGGGTCAGCCCCAGCATTTT.